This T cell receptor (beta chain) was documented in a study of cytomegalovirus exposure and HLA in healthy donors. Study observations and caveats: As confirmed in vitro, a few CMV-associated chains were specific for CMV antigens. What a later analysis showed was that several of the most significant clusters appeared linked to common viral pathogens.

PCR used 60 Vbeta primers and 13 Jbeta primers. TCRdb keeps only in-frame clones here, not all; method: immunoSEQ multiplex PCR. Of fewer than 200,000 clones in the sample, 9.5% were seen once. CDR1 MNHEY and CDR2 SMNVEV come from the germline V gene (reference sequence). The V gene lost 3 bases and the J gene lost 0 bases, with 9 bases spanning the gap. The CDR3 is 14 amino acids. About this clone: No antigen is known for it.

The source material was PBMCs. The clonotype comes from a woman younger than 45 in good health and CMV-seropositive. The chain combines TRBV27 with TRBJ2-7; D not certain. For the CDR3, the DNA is TGTGCCAGCAGTTTTAGGTGGAGCTCCTACGAGCAGTACTTC. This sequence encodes CASSFRWSSYEQYF.